Listed below are T cell receptor beta chains from one sample, sequenced in a study of radiotherapy plus CTLA-4 blockade in lung cancer. The data were produced by immunoSEQ multiplex PCR, yet TCRdb's version contains in-frame clones alone and is incomplete. Here the sample spans some 62,000 clones, around three quarters being singletons. The specimen comprised peripheral blood, sampled from a patient treated with radiotherapy plus ipilimumab. The receptors were gathered from a human donor with non-small cell lung cancer who had a complete response to radiotherapy plus ipilimumab. CDR3s leave out the opening cysteine and the closing phenylalanine or tryptophan. Each record gives: clone size, J gene, V gene, CDR3 protein. Clone size is shown for a subset of rows, as once, few, many or a class of expanded clone.

few	TRBJ2-1	TRBV5-1	ASSLGLTSGSIDEQF
.	TRBJ2-5	TRBV2	ASRGTSGGKETQY
.	TRBJ1-2	TRBV5-1	ASTPRDTFTGYT
.	TRBJ2-5	TRBV18	ASSPQREDGETQY
.	TRBJ1-2	TRBV7-6	ASRTSTGGGYT
.	TRBJ1-6	TRBV5-1	ASSYRETYNSPLH
.	TRBJ1-1	TRBV25-1	ASSESRGKEAF
.	TRBJ1-1	TRBV7-2	ASSSQGRRTEAF
.	TRBJ1-4	TRBV7-8	ASSRLAGGYEKLF
.	TRBJ2-4	TRBV9	ASSPGLLAKNIQY
.	TRBJ2-7	TRBV7-2	ASSPQAGPYEQY
.	TRBJ1-1	TRBV14	ASSPRTGGKAF
.	TRBJ2-7	TRBV2	ASSEGRDRFHEQY
few	TRBJ2-2	TRBV10-3	AIRGGGITGELF
.	TRBJ1-4	TRBV4-1	ASSRWIMGQLNEKLF
.	TRBJ2-1	TRBV6-5	ASTGYDEQF
few	TRBJ1-2	TRBV6-5	ASRRDKNYGYT
.	TRBJ2-7	TRBV7-2	ASSERAGGEWEQY
.	TRBJ2-3	TRBV14	ASSPDPGSPAQY
.	TRBJ1-1	TRBV5-1	ASSPGRTDANTEAF
.	TRBJ2-5	TRBV6-5	ASSPRKAMETQY
.	TRBJ1-1	TRBV2	ASSEALQGFAEAF
few	TRBJ1-6	TRBV18	ASSPPSGAAYNSPLH
.	TRBJ1-2	TRBV29-1	SVGEGAGYGYT
.	TRBJ2-3	TRBV27	ASSLFGTERTDTQY
.	TRBJ1-2	TRBV30	AGGYDYGYT
.	TRBJ1-5	TRBV30	AWSTGSNQPQH
.	TRBJ2-3	TRBV29-1	SVGIQGRDTQY
once	TRBJ2-7	TRBV7-9	ASSPRQGTYEQY
.	TRBJ2-1	TRBV6-6	ASSYPGVGHNEQF
once	TRBJ1-1	TRBV25-1	ASKLSNTEAF
.	TRBJ2-5	TRBV19	ASSSLEGGTQY
.	TRBJ2-6	TRBV19	ATSGRGGNSGANVLT
.	TRBJ1-4	TRBV4-3	ASSPGTGNEKLF
.	TRBJ1-3	TRBV10-3	AISESGSGNTIY
.	TRBJ1-1	TRBV7-8	ASSYRGNTEAF
.	TRBJ2-6	TRBV29-1	SVPVILSIQSRANVLT
.	TRBJ1-2	TRBV5-1	ASSLAPGVRGYT
medium-sized	TRBJ1-1	TRBV5-1	ASSLAQQNTEAF